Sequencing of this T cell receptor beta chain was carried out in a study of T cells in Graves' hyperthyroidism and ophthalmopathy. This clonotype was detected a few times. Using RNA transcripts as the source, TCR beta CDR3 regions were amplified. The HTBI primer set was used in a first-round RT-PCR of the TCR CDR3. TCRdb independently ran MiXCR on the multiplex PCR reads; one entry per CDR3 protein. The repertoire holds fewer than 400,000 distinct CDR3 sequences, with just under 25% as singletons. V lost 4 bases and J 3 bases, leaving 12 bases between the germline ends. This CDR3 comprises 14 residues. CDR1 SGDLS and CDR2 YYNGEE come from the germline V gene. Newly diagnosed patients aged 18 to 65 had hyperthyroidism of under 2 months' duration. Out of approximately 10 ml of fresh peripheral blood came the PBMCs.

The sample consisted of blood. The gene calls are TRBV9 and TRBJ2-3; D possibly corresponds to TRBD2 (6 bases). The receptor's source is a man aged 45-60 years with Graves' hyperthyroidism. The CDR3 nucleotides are TGTGCCAGCAGCCTCGCGGGGAATACAGATACGCAGTATTTT. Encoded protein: CASSLAGNTDTQYF.